The 27 T cell receptor beta chains below all came from one sample that was sequenced in a study of a mutant IDH1 vaccine in newly diagnosed glioma. The time point denotes: week 23, last vaccination. With topical imiquimod, each dose of the vaccine consisted of 300 ug of mutant IDH1 20-mer peptide. Clones were read by immunoSEQ multiplex PCR, and TCRdb kept only the in-frame ones, dropping some. This sample yields about 82,000 clones, of which 75% to 85% are seen a single time; over 2% belongs to the top ten. These receptors have no identified antigens. Sample: PBMCs, taken from a glioma patient whose treatment included an IDH1 peptide vaccine. The receptors here all came from a man aged 30 to 39 with glioma. Some clones in this sample may be carry-over from other donors' samples.

The chain employs TRBV6-1 and TRBJ2-7; D could derive from TRBD1 or TRBD2 (5 bases each). Deletions cut 1 base from V and 1 base from J, with 11 bases between. CDR1 MNHNS and CDR2 SASEGT come from the germline V gene. The CDR3 sequence is 15 residues long. The CDR3 nucleotides are TGTGCCAGCAGTGAAGGGGGGAGTAGGTCCTACGAGCAGTACTTC. Residues: CASSEGGSRSYEQYF.

The chain has TRBV28 and TRBJ2-7, with a weak D call TRBD2 (6 bases). The CDR3 sequence is 15 residues long. V was shortened by 2 bases and J by 2 bases, with 13 bases between the two germline ends. CDR1 is MDHEN and CDR2 is SYDVKM in the germline V gene. Here the CDR3 DNA reads TGTGCCAGCAGTTTAGAGGGGAGGATTCCCTACGAGCAGTACTTC. This encodes CASSLEGRIPYEQYF.

This chain joins TRBV30 and TRBJ1-2; D not certain. From germline, CDR1 is GTSNPN and CDR2 SVGIG (reference sequence). Trimming removed 0 bases at V and 8 bases at J, with 7 bases between. CDR3 length: 11 residues. CDR3 in amino acids: CAWSVPLGYTF. The CDR3 region has the DNA TGTGCCTGGAGTGTACCATTGGGCTACACCTTC.

V and J are TRBV5-6 and TRBJ2-4; 7 bases align to TRBD1. The V gene's germline CDR1 is SGHDT and CDR2 YYEEEE. This CDR3 is built from 14 residues. With V trimmed by 4 bases and J by 4 bases, 5 bases remained unmatched. The CDR3 region is CASSAPGQKNIQYF. For the CDR3, the DNA is TGTGCCAGCAGCGCCCCGGGACAGAAAAACATTCAGTACTTC.

This chain uses TRBV5-1 with TRBJ1-2, with a possible D match to TRBD1 (6 bases). V was clipped by 3 bases and J by 6 bases, with 18 bases between them. Germline assignment: CDR1 SGHRS and CDR2 YFSETQ. The CDR3 totals 15 residues. The CDR3 DNA reads TGCGCCAGCAGCTACTCAACAGGGTCTATCGATGGCTACACCTTC. This sequence encodes CASSYSTGSIDGYTF.

This sequence joins TRBV7-9 and TRBJ1-2; D is undetermined. Germline V CDR1 and CDR2: SEHNR, FQNEAQ (reference sequence). V was clipped by 3 bases and J by 4 bases, with 9 bases between them. The CDR3 sequence is 13 residues long. Here the CDR3 reads CASSFLSGYGYTF. The CDR3 nucleotides read TGTGCCAGCAGCTTTCTATCCGGCTATGGCTACACCTTC.

The chain carries TRBV7-2 and TRBJ2-1; 11 nucleotides agree with TRBD2. Germline loops: CDR1 SGHTA, CDR2 FQGNSA. J gave up 8 bases and V 0 bases, and 3 bases lay outside the gene matches. The CDR3 has 15 residues. The CDR3 loop is CASSLAPSGGYEQFF. CDR3 DNA sequence: TGTGCCAGCAGCTTAGCGCCTAGCGGGGGGTATGAGCAGTTCTTC. Full variable domain (remainder filled in from reference TRBV7-2 and TRBJ2-1): GAGVSQSPSNKVTEKGKDVELRCDPISGHTALYWYRQSLGQGLEFLIYFQGNSAPDKSGLPSDRFSAERTGGSVSTLTIQRTQQEDSAVYLCASSLAPSGGYEQFFGPGTRLTVL.

This chain uses TRBV11-3 with TRBJ2-1; 7 positions match TRBD1. Unmatched junction bases numbered 7, after V lost 8 bases and J lost 0 bases. The CDR3 is 15 residues long. Per germline, CDR1 SGHNT and CDR2 YENEEA. The CDR3 protein is CASSKRQGSYNEQFF. CDR3 bases: TGTGCCAGCTCAAAGCGACAGGGCTCCTACAATGAGCAGTTCTTC.

The chain employs TRBV20-1 and TRBJ2-1, with D unresolved. The CDR3 spans 11 residues. Germline V CDR1 and CDR2: DFQATT, SNEGSKA (reference sequence). Trimming took 5 bases from V and 3 from J, leaving 5 bases between them. For the CDR3, the DNA is TGCAGTGCTGGGGTCTACAATGAGCAGTTCTTC. Translated: CSAGVYNEQFF.

This clone came up once. The genes are TRBV10-1 and TRBJ2-3; 11 positions agree with TRBD2. V shed 5 bases and J 4 bases; nucleotides not matched to a gene: 11. The CDR3 is 17 amino acids. The V gene's germline CDR1 is WNHNN and CDR2 SYGVQD (reference sequence). The CDR3 DNA is TGCGCCAGCAGTATACTAGCGGGGGCCCCCCCCGCAGATACGCAGTATTTT. It specifies CASSILAGAPPADTQYF.

The rearrangement links TRBV7-9 to TRBJ2-7; D not resolved. This CDR3 has 15 residues. CDR1 and CDR2 (germline): SEHNR, FQNEAQ (reference sequence). V was trimmed by 0 bases and J by 2 bases, leaving 11 bases between them. The CDR3, as DNA: TGTGCCAGCAGCTTAGCCGTAGGTCCTGCCTACGAGCAGTACTTC. Its translation: CASSLAVGPAYEQYF.

V and J are TRBV30 and TRBJ2-3, with D unclear. CDR1 GTSNPN and CDR2 SVGIG come from the germline V gene (reference sequence). The CDR3 consists of 15 residues. The germline V and J ends were trimmed by 3 bases and 2 bases, with 15 bases remaining between them. CDR3 nucleotide sequence: TGTGCCTGGAGAAGGGCAGTCACCTCCACAGATACGCAGTATTTT. Its protein is CAWRRAVTSTDTQYF.

The chain has TRBV27 and TRBJ2-3; D gene unclear. V lost 5 bases, J lost 0 bases, and 6 bases lay in between. CDR1 is MNHEY and CDR2 is SMNVEV in the germline V gene (reference sequence). The CDR3 has 13 residues. The CDR3 sequence: CASSPTSTDTQYF. CDR3 DNA: TGTGCCAGCAGTCCGACTAGCACAGATACGCAGTATTTT.

V usage is TRBV6-6 and J usage is TRBJ1-2; 7 bases are a match to TRBD1. Germline V CDR1 and CDR2: MNHNY, SVGAGI (reference sequence). CDR3 length: 15 residues. The junction had 5 bases not matched to a gene; V was cut back by 0 bases and J by 4 bases. The CDR3 protein is CASSYSSAGGYGYTF. The CDR3 DNA reads as TGTGCCAGCAGTTACTCGTCCGCAGGGGGCTATGGCTACACCTTC.

The chain has TRBV18 and TRBJ2-7; no reliable D call. The CDR3 contains 13 residues. Germline-derived CDR1 and CDR2 are KGHSH and LQKENI. V dropped 2 bases and J dropped 5 bases, with 10 bases sitting between them. The CDR3 loop is CASSPYSSHEQYF. The CDR3 region has the DNA TGTGCCAGCTCACCATATTCCAGCCACGAGCAGTACTTC.

This sequence joins TRBV10-3 and TRBJ2-3, with 8 bases aligning to TRBD2. Germline V lookup: CDR1 ENHRY, CDR2 SYGVKD. CDR3 length: 16 amino acids. Losses at the gene ends were 0 bases for V and 5 bases for J; bases not matched to a gene: 7. In DNA, the CDR3 is TGTGCCATCAGTGAGTCGTCGGGAGGGATGCGAGATACGCAGTATTTT. Translating gives CAISESSGGMRDTQYF.

This chain connects TRBV28 to TRBJ2-7; D unclear. From germline, CDR1 is MDHEN and CDR2 SYDVKM. The V end lost 6 bases, the J end lost 3 bases, and 15 bases lay between the germline ends. This CDR3 spans 14 amino acids. DNA for the CDR3: TGTGCCAGCAGACTACGGGTGAATATCTACGAGCAGTACTTC. Translation: CASRLRVNIYEQYF.

This rearrangement joins TRBV5-1 to TRBJ2-7, with TRBD1 matching 7 bases. The CDR3 runs 14 residues. The germline V gene has CDR1 SGHRS and CDR2 YFSETQ. The V segment lost 4 bases and the J segment 2 bases; nucleotides outside the gene matches: 6. CDR3 nucleotide sequence: TGCGCCAGCAGCCTGGACAGGCAAACCTACGAGCAGTACTTC. Protein: CASSLDRQTYEQYF.

The chain carries TRBV28 and TRBJ1-2; 10 bases are shared with TRBD1. The CDR3 extends over 14 amino acids. The V gene's germline CDR1 is MDHEN and CDR2 SYDVKM. The V and J ends lost 2 bases and 7 bases, in that order; junction bases with no gene match: 4. CDR3 sequence (DNA): TGTGCCAGCAGTTTAGGGACAGGGGAGACTGGCTACACCTTC. Translation: CASSLGTGETGYTF.

V gene TRBV27 combines with J gene TRBJ2-7; D ambiguous. Germline loops: CDR1 MNHEY, CDR2 SMNVEV (reference sequence). Trimming pared 3 bases from V and 5 bases from J, leaving 14 bases between. This CDR3 region has 14 residues. In DNA form, the CDR3 reads TGTGCCAGCAGTTTGGTGGGTTCTTGGAACGAGCAGTACTTC. The encoded protein is CASSLVGSWNEQYF.

The chain combines TRBV6-1 with TRBJ2-5; 7 nucleotides align to TRBD1. Germline lookup yields CDR1 MNHNS and CDR2 SASEGT. The length of the CDR3 is 14 residues. Trimming cost V 5 bases and J 7 bases; bases outside gene matches: 10. CDR3 sequence: CASSTTGVGRTQYF. The CDR3 nucleotides read TGTGCCAGCAGTACCACAGGGGTAGGTCGGACCCAGTACTTC.

The V and J genes are TRBV29-1 and TRBJ1-2; D remains unclear. V gave up 4 bases and J gave up 8 bases, with 11 bases separating them. CDR1 and CDR2 from the germline V gene are SQVTM and ANQGSEA. The CDR3 is 11 residues long. The CDR3 loop reads CSVVEGVGYTF. The CDR3 bases are TGCAGCGTTGTGGAGGGTGTCGGCTACACCTTC.

The chain combines TRBV21-1 with TRBJ2-7; the table gives TRBD1 as D, unverified against the DNA. TRBV21-1 is deemed a pseudogene. The CDR3 loop spans 18 amino acids. The CDR3 region has the DNA TGTGCCAGCAGCAGGTTTGTGGAATTTTGGCCAAGGGGCTACGAGCAGTACTTC. Amino acids: CASSRFVEFWPRGYEQYF.

This chain links TRBV6-1 with TRBJ1-2; 8 bases are shared with TRBD1. The V gene's germline CDR1 is MNHNS and CDR2 SASEGT. With V trimmed by 4 bases and J by 8 bases, 6 bases remained unmatched. This CDR3 has 13 amino acids. CDR3 sequence: CASSVRTGKGYTF. The CDR3 region has the DNA TGTGCCAGCAGTGTAAGGACAGGGAAGGGCTACACCTTC.

The V call is TRBV10-3, the J call TRBJ2-7; TRBD2 aligns across 9 bases. The CDR3 is 17 amino acids. V was clipped by 0 bases and J by 0 bases; unmatched bases: 6. Germline CDR1 ENHRY, CDR2 SYGVKD. CDR3 bases: TGTGCCATCAGTGAGTCGGCCAGCGGGGGGATCTCCTACGAGCAGTACTTC. Translating gives CAISESASGGISYEQYF.

V gene TRBV5-4 combines with J gene TRBJ1-5; tentative D call: TRBD1 (5 bases). Looked up from germline, CDR1 is SGHNT and CDR2 is YYREEE (reference sequence). The CDR3 contains 17 residues. V dropped 2 bases and J dropped 2 bases, with 17 bases sitting between them. The CDR3: CASSFNSGQGGNQPQHF. The CDR3 nucleotides read TGTGCCAGCAGCTTTAATAGCGGTCAGGGAGGCAATCAGCCCCAGCATTTT.

The chain recombines TRBV28 with TRBJ1-1; D not resolved. Germline loops: CDR1 MDHEN, CDR2 SYDVKM. The length of the CDR3 is 14 residues. V was clipped by 2 bases and J by 4 bases, with 11 bases between them. The CDR3 is CASSLLQAGTEAFF. CDR3 bases: TGTGCCAGCAGTTTACTCCAGGCGGGCACTGAAGCTTTCTTT.